One and the same sample provided the 10 T cell receptor beta chains below, sequenced in a study of blood T cell repertoires in COVID-19. The data were produced by immunoSEQ multiplex PCR, yet TCRdb's version contains in-frame clones alone and is incomplete. The sample records about 200,000 clones, approximately 90% being singletons. Input material: peripheral blood. The receptors shown here come from a woman aged 40-49 years who had recovered from COVID-19.

The J gene is TRBJ1-5, the V gene TRBV10-3; TRBD1 agrees at 7 bases. CDR3 length: 13 amino acids. Trimming cost V 3 bases and J 5 bases; bases outside gene matches: 1. Per germline, CDR1 ENHRY and CDR2 SYGVKD. The CDR3 DNA reads as TGTGCCATCAGTGAAACAGGGGATCAGCCCCAGCATTTT. Amino acid sequence: CAISETGDQPQHF.

Many counts were recorded for this clone. The gene calls are TRBV6-6 and TRBJ2-5; the D is unclear. The CDR3 spans 14 residues. Trimming removed 1 base from V and 0 bases from J, with 6 bases in between. Germline V CDR1 and CDR2: MNHNY, SVGAGI (reference sequence). The CDR3 spells CASSYLRNQETQYF. CDR3 bases: TGTGCCAGCAGTTACTTGCGGAACCAAGAGACCCAGTACTTC.

This chain uses TRBV4-1 with TRBJ2-1; no firm D call. CDR1 MGHRA and CDR2 YSYEKL come from the germline V gene. V shed 3 bases and J shed 7 bases, with 7 bases lying between them. This CDR3 has 12 residues. The chain's CDR3 is CASSHHINEQFF. The CDR3 region has the DNA TGCGCCAGCAGCCACCACATAAATGAGCAGTTCTTC.

The chain uses TRBV10-3 and TRBJ1-3; D uncertain. The CDR3 length is 14 residues. V lost 0 bases and J lost 7, with 10 bases in between. Germline CDR1 ENHRY, CDR2 SYGVKD. CDR3 protein: CAISESTSQNTIYF. The CDR3 coding sequence is TGTGCCATCAGTGAGTCGACATCGCAGAACACCATATATTTT.

This clone was observed a single time. V and J are TRBV18 and TRBJ2-5; 11 bases are shared with TRBD1. The length of the CDR3 is 16 residues. Germline V gene sequence: CDR1 KGHSH, CDR2 LQKENI. V shed 2 bases, J shed 2 bases, and the junction held 4 bases outside the gene matches. For the CDR3, the DNA is TGTGCCAGCTCACCAAGGACAGGGGGCCGGCAAGAGACCCAGTACTTC. This encodes CASSPRTGGRQETQYF.

The genes are TRBV2 and TRBJ2-7; 7 bases are shared with TRBD2. The CDR3 spans 16 residues. V lost 1 base to trimming and J lost 1 base; unmatched junction nucleotides: 7. Germline V CDR1 and CDR2: SNHLY, FYNNEI. CDR3 loop: CASSEEGRGVSYEQYF. The CDR3 nucleotides are TGTGCCAGCAGTGAAGAGGGGAGGGGAGTTTCCTACGAGCAGTACTTC.

The CDR3 nucleotides are TGTGCCAGTAGTATTTCGGGACTAGCGGGAGGGTACAATGAGCAGTTCTTC. Amino acids: CASSISGLAGGYNEQFF. The genes are TRBV19 and TRBJ2-1; 16 bases agree with TRBD2. From germline, CDR1 is LNHDA and CDR2 SQIVND (reference sequence). V was clipped by 3 bases and J by 4 bases; unmatched bases: 3. This CDR3 contains 17 residues.

The V and J genes are TRBV6-5 and TRBJ1-6; no clear D gene. Trimming shortened V by 11 bases and J by 13 bases, and 18 bases separated the two germline ends. Per germline, CDR1 MNHEY and CDR2 SVGAGI. This CDR3 has 12 residues. The CDR3 DNA sequence: TGTGCCGGCAAGGATGGCGGAGGGCCCCTCCACTTT. This translates into CAGKDGGGPLHF.

The V gene is TRBV6-5, the J gene TRBJ1-2; D call uncertain. CDR1 and CDR2 from the germline V gene are MNHEY and SVGAGI. This CDR3 has 14 amino acids. Trimming stripped 6 bases from V and 8 bases from J, with 19 bases between. The CDR3 reads CASRPTAPLGGYTF. CDR3 nucleotides: TGTGCCAGCAGACCCACGGCTCCTCTGGGCGGCTACACCTTC.

The chain links TRBV19 to TRBJ2-5, with D tentatively TRBD1 (5 bases). CDR1 and CDR2 from the germline V gene are LNHDA and SQIVND (reference sequence). V was cut by 3 bases and J by 5 bases, with 16 bases left in between. The CDR3 spans 15 residues. CDR3 sequence: CASSMGQGRIETQYF. The DNA of the CDR3 is TGTGCCAGTAGTATGGGGCAGGGTAGAATCGAGACCCAGTACTTC.